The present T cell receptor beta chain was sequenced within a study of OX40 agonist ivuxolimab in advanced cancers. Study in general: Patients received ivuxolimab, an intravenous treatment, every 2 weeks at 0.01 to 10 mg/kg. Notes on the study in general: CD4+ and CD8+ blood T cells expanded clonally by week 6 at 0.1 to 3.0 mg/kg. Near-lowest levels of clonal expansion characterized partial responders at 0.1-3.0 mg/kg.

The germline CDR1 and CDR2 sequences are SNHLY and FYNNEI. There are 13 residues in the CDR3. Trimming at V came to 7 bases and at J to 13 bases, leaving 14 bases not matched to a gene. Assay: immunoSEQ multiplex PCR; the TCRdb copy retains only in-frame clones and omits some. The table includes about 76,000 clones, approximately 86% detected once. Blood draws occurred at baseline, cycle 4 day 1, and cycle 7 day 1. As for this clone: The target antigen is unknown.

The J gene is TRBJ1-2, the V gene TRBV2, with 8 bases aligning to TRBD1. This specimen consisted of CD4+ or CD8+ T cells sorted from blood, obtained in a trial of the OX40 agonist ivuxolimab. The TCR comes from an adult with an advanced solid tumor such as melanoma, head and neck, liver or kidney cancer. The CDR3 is CASTRGQGLATTF. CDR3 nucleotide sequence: TGTGCCAGCACCAGGGGGCAGGGTCTGGCTACCACCTTC.